Listed below are T cell receptor beta chains from one sample, sequenced in a study of CXCR3-negative and CXCR3-positive naive CD8 T cells. After re-calling the 5' RACE reads, TCRdb lists one entry per CDR3 protein, DNA absent. This repertoire comprises around 66,000 distinct CDR3 sequences; its ten largest clones make up around 4.9%. The sample consisted of naive CXCR3+ CD8+ T cells from blood. The receptors were sampled from a human donor in good health. Some clones in this sample may be carry-over from other donors' samples. Both conserved end residues are part of each CDR3.

CDR3 protein: CASSLLGGRPPDTQYF
V gene: TRBV7-8
J gene: TRBJ2-3

CDR3 protein: CASSLGGYNNEQFF
V gene: TRBV7-6
J gene: TRBJ2-1

CDR3 protein: CATTWAGGTDTQYF
V gene: TRBV2
J gene: TRBJ2-3

CDR3 protein: CASSFRPGQVQPTSSGANVLTF
V gene: TRBV12-3/TRBV12-4
J gene: TRBJ2-6

CDR3 protein: CASSQSRTGGDGYTF
V gene: TRBV4-3
J gene: TRBJ1-2

CDR3 protein: CASTGNNEQFF
V gene: TRBV6-6
J gene: TRBJ2-1

CDR3 protein: CASSVRDSQYF
V gene: TRBV11-3
J gene: TRBJ2-5

CDR3 protein: CASSLTGTSTEAFF
V gene: TRBV9
J gene: TRBJ1-1

CDR3 protein: CASSPIMDTQYF
V gene: TRBV14
J gene: TRBJ2-3

CDR3 protein: CASATSGGESAETQYF
V gene: TRBV6-2/TRBV6-3
J gene: TRBJ2-5

CDR3 protein: CASSQSGAMNTEAFF
V gene: TRBV4-1
J gene: TRBJ1-1

CDR3 protein: CSVVPQTGGFDVTGELFF
V gene: TRBV29-1
J gene: TRBJ2-2

CDR3 protein: CASSQVDGENTEAFF
V gene: TRBV4-2
J gene: TRBJ1-1

CDR3 protein: CASSWGGLGGEQFF
V gene: TRBV7-9
J gene: TRBJ2-1

CDR3 protein: CSARRFTDTQYF
V gene: TRBV20-1
J gene: TRBJ2-3

CDR3 protein: CSVFGQDFYEQYF
V gene: TRBV29-1
J gene: TRBJ2-7

CDR3 protein: CSVGAGTGELFF
V gene: TRBV29-1
J gene: TRBJ2-2

CDR3 protein: CSAPILAGDGDEQFF
V gene: TRBV20-1
J gene: TRBJ2-1

CDR3 protein: CATQTGDNTGELFF
V gene: TRBV10-3
J gene: TRBJ2-2

CDR3 protein: CSATLTPGRLADTQYF
V gene: TRBV29-1
J gene: TRBJ2-3

CDR3 protein: CASSSIIGQGTYNEQFF
V gene: TRBV7-3
J gene: TRBJ2-1

CDR3 protein: CSIRPGVNTEAFF
V gene: TRBV20-1
J gene: TRBJ1-1

CDR3 protein: CSVRGQGAYEQYF
V gene: TRBV20-1
J gene: TRBJ2-7

CDR3 protein: CSANPGATYEQYF
V gene: TRBV20-1
J gene: TRBJ2-7